One and the same sample provided the 12 T cell receptor beta chains below, sequenced in a study of monozygotic twins with inflammatory bowel disease. One entry per CDR3 protein, without DNA, is what TCRdb gives after re-calling the 5' RACE reads. This table lists 300,000 to 450,000 distinct CDR3 sequences. Sequencing used blood. Every receptor here comes from a human donor with ulcerative colitis or Crohn's disease, or a healthy co-twin of an affected twin (not recorded which).

The gene calls are TRBV12-3 or TRBV12-4 and TRBJ2-2; TCRdb proposes TRBD1, but this gene call is untestable without DNA. The CDR3 loop spans 17 amino acids. The CDR3 region is CASSLGDRILNTGELFF.

The rearrangement uses TRBV5-6 and TRBJ1-1; TCRdb gives TRBD1 as the D gene, but with no DNA this cannot be confirmed. The CDR3 runs to 15 residues. Germline values: CDR1 SGHDT, CDR2 YYEEEE. CDR3 residues: CASSWGGQGSTEAFF.

The CDR3 sequence: CASSPRTEGETQYF. The chain uses TRBV4-2 and TRBJ2-5; TCRdb returns TRBD2, unconfirmable since there is no DNA. Germline values: CDR1 LGHNA, CDR2 YNFKEQ. The CDR3 spans 14 residues.

V gene TRBV18 combines with J gene TRBJ2-1; the D call of TRBD2 rests on TCRdb alone, since no DNA is present to check it. The CDR3 length is 16 residues. Germline V gene sequence: CDR1 KGHSH, CDR2 LQKENI. CDR3 in amino acids: CASSPTTSGAYNEQFF.

The chain combines TRBV6-6 with TRBJ2-5. Germline V gene data show CDR1 as MNHNY and CDR2 as SVGAGI (reference sequence). The CDR3 extends over 14 amino acids. CDR3: CASTKGGPGTTQYF.

This sequence joins TRBV5-1 and TRBJ1-2; the TCRdb D gene call, TRBD1, has no DNA to confirm it. The V gene's germline CDR1 is SGHRS and CDR2 YFSETQ. CDR3 size: 12 residues. CDR3 loop: CASSSGLFGYTF. Based on the CDR3 plus reference TRBV5-1 and TRBJ1-2, the full variable domain is KAGVTQTPRYLIKTRGQQVTLSCSPISGHRSVSWYQQTPGQGLQFLFEYFSETQRNKGNFPGRFSGRQFSNSRSEMNVSTLELGDSALYLCASSSGLFGYTFGSGTRLTVV.

The V and J genes are TRBV29-1 and TRBJ1-1; lacking DNA, the TRBD1 call made by TCRdb goes unchecked. CDR1 is SQVTM, CDR2 ANQGSEA, per germline. The CDR3 sequence is 13 residues long. CDR3 residues: CSAPTGGLTEAFF.

The chain couples TRBV20-1 to TRBJ2-1; lacking DNA, the TRBD2 call made by TCRdb goes unchecked. The CDR3 has 15 amino acids. CDR1 and CDR2 from the germline V gene are DFQATT and SNEGSKA (reference sequence). The CDR3 loop is CSADTGGARGNEQFF.

The CDR3 sequence is CASSHRDSGETQYF. The chain recombines TRBV4-2 with TRBJ2-5; the TCRdb D gene call, TRBD1, has no DNA to confirm it. The germline V gene encodes CDR1 LGHNA and CDR2 YNFKEQ. CDR3 size: 14 residues.

The chain links TRBV24-1 to TRBJ2-1; checking the TCRdb D call of TRBD1 is not possible without DNA. Germline V gene data show CDR1 as KGHDR and CDR2 as SFDVKD. The CDR3 totals 17 residues. The CDR3 spells CATSDLAGGKGYNEQFF.

The J gene is TRBJ1-5, the V gene TRBV7-2; the D gene TCRdb calls, TRBD1, cannot be checked with no DNA. In germline, CDR1 is SGHTA, CDR2 FQGNSA. CDR3 length: 13 amino acids. Here the CDR3 reads CASSSPGSQPQHF.

This rearrangement joins TRBV7-2 to TRBJ2-5. This CDR3 contains 12 residues. The germline gives CDR1 SGHTA, CDR2 FQGNSA. CDR3 loop: CASSIDQETQYF.